This T cell receptor (beta chain) emerged from a study of T-cell memory formation after mild COVID-19. Whole-study context: TCR clusters were mostly confined to one donor each.

The CDR3 is made up of 16 amino acids. The V gene end was trimmed by 3 bases and the J gene end by 6 bases; junction bases not matched to a gene: 9. From germline, CDR1 is SGHDT and CDR2 YYEEEE. MiXCR, run by TCRdb on the 5' RACE reads, gives a single entry per CDR3 protein. The sample lists 400,000 or so distinct CDR3 sequences; approximately 20% were seen once. Note on this clonotype: Its antigen is unknown.

General study findings and limits: CD4/CD8 balance held among clones contracting day 15 to 85, and later expanders leaned CD4+. Whether second-wave clones peaking at day 37 were SARS-CoV-2 specific went unconfirmed.

V is TRBV5-6 and J is TRBJ2-2, with TRBD2 matching 9 bases. The sample taken for sequencing was PBMCs or a T cell subset sorted from them (not recorded which). This TCR was recovered from an adult woman who had mild COVID-19 (a few samples of this study predate the infection). Cell type and time point are not known. CDR3: CASSSIIAGVSGELFF. CDR3 in DNA: TGTGCCAGCAGCTCGATAATAGCGGGGGTTTCCGGGGAGCTGTTTTTT.